The clone carrying this T cell receptor beta chain was observed once. Other nucleotide sequences in the sample specify the same CDR3. The data were obtained in a study of blood T cell repertoires in COVID-19. Germline values: CDR1 SGHTA, CDR2 FQGNSA. With 4 bases removed from V and 5 bases from J, the gap between germline ends came to 17 bases. The CDR3 extends over 15 amino acids. TCRdb's table, derived via immunoSEQ multiplex PCR, lists solely in-frame clones and lacks some. The sample holds some 42,000 clones, 80% to 90% seen once. The sample taken for sequencing was peripheral blood. The origin of this receptor is an older woman in a cohort sampled during active COVID-19. The chain uses TRBV7-2 and TRBJ2-5; D is possibly TRBD1 (6 bases). Written as DNA, the CDR3 is TGTGCCAGCAGCTCACAGGGAGCTCCTACGGAGACCCAGTACTTC. This codes for CASSSQGAPTETQYF.